The 26 T cell receptor beta chains presented below share a single source sample, sequenced in a study of blood T cells in healthy people across ages. Primers used in a second PCR of about 6 to 12 cycles were a sample-barcoded 5' primer and a J-beta primer mix. TCRdb processed the 5' RACE reads anew with MiXCR; each CDR3 protein has one entry. The sample has around 1,800,000 distinct CDR3 sequences, about two fifths seen once. The sample was blood. The receptors here all came from a human donor in good health.

This chain joins TRBV24-1 and TRBJ2-1; no firm D call. Germline V lookup: CDR1 KGHDR, CDR2 SFDVKD. This CDR3 has 14 residues. V lost 6 bases to trimming and J lost 4 bases, with 12 bases between them. CDR3 bases: TGTGCCACCAGTTGGGCAGGAGATTACAATGAGCAGTTCTTC. Translation gives CATSWAGDYNEQFF.

The chain combines TRBV6-5 with TRBJ1-2; no clear D. This CDR3 has 13 residues. V was trimmed by 6 bases and J by 8 bases, leaving 16 bases between them. Germline CDR1 and CDR2: MNHEY and SVGAGI. As DNA, the CDR3 is TGTGCCAGCAGCCGCACCCGTACGGGAGGCTACACCTTC. Residues: CASSRTRTGGYTF.

The chain combines TRBV7-9 with TRBJ2-1; tentatively, D is TRBD2 (5 bases). The V end was cut by 5 bases, the J end by 15 bases, with 17 bases between. The germline V gene encodes CDR1 SEHNR and CDR2 FQNEAQ (reference sequence). The CDR3 runs to 12 residues. Here the CDR3 reads CASSPPEGIWFF. As DNA, the CDR3 is TGTGCCAGCAGCCCCCCAGAGGGTATTTGGTTCTTC.

This clonotype appeared a few times. The V and J genes are TRBV5-1 and TRBJ1-1; TRBD1 matches 7 bases. This CDR3 spans 15 amino acids. CDR1 is SGHRS and CDR2 is YFSETQ in the germline V gene. Trimming took 0 bases from V and 4 from J; bases not matched to a gene: 6. CDR3 sequence: CASSLGGGQSTEAFF. The CDR3 nucleotides read TGCGCCAGCAGCTTGGGTGGGGGACAGAGCACTGAAGCTTTCTTT.

This clonotype showed up just once. The chain recombines TRBV24-1 with TRBJ2-3, with D unclear. Germline V CDR1 and CDR2: KGHDR, SFDVKD. The CDR3 runs 14 residues. V was clipped by 5 bases and J by 3 bases, with 11 bases between them. CDR3 DNA sequence: TGTGCCACCAGTGCGACGAGAGAGACAGATACGCAGTATTTT. Protein sequence: CATSATRETDTQYF.

The J gene is TRBJ2-1, the V gene TRBV29-1; D perhaps matches TRBD1 (6 bases). Germline-derived CDR1 and CDR2 are SQVTM and ANQGSEA. The length of the CDR3 is 19 residues. Trimming shortened V by 1 base and J by 1 base, and 23 bases separated the two germline ends. CDR3 protein: CSVEGPQDGWGQSYNEQFF. The CDR3, as DNA: TGCAGCGTTGAAGGGCCACAGGACGGCTGGGGGCAATCCTACAATGAGCAGTTCTTC.

The gene calls are TRBV7-8 and TRBJ1-2; 12 bases agree with TRBD1. Germline-derived CDR1 and CDR2 are SGHVS and FQNEAQ. CDR3 length equals 17 residues. With 5 bases clipped from V and 6 bases from J, the junction kept 13 bases outside the gene matches. For the CDR3, the DNA is TGTGCCAGCAGCCCCTCGGGACAGGGGGCGCGTAGGAATGGCTACACCTTC. It specifies CASSPSGQGARRNGYTF.

This clonotype was counted a few times. V and J are TRBV28 and TRBJ1-4, with D unclear. The germline V and J ends were trimmed by 5 bases and 8 bases, with 15 bases remaining between them. CDR1 is MDHEN, CDR2 SYDVKM, per germline. This CDR3 has 14 amino acids. As DNA, the CDR3 is TGTGCCAGCAGTATCAGTCCAGAATTGGAAAAACTGTTTTTT. Translating gives CASSISPELEKLFF.

About this clonotype: The conserved phenylalanine or tryptophan normally closing the CDR3 is absent here, so this likely arose from a read error. The V call is TRBV7-2, the J call TRBJ2-3; D gene ambiguous. Per germline, CDR1 SGHTA and CDR2 FQGNSA. Between the trimmed V and J ends, which lost 5 bases and 2 bases, there was a span of 11 bases. The CDR3 is 14 amino acids. The chain's CDR3 is CASSLVGSTDTQYY. The CDR3 DNA reads TGTGCCAGCAGCCTGGTTGGCTCCACAGATACGCAGTATTAT.

This clonotype was observed a handful of times. The chain employs TRBV2 and TRBJ2-3; D might be TRBD1 or TRBD2, each matching 6 bases. The germline CDR1 and CDR2 sequences are SNHLY and FYNNEI. The CDR3 has 14 amino acids. V was shortened by 6 bases and J by 2 bases, with 12 bases between the two germline ends. The CDR3 DNA reads as TGTGCCAGCAGGGAGGGACACTTCACAGATACGCAGTATTTT. Translated, it gives CASREGHFTDTQYF.

This clonotype was observed a handful of times. The rearrangement joins TRBV5-1 to TRBJ2-7, with 8 bases matching TRBD2. The CDR3 consists of 14 residues. The V gene's germline CDR1 is SGHRS and CDR2 YFSETQ. The V and J ends lost 5 bases and 5 bases, in that order; junction bases with no gene match: 9. CDR3 in DNA: TGCGCCAGCAGTCAGGGGACTAGTCCTGACGAGCAGTACTTC. This sequence encodes CASSQGTSPDEQYF.

The V gene is TRBV28, the J gene TRBJ2-5, with 7 bases matching TRBD1. The J call may be in error: the DNA end matches TRBJ2-7 better. The CDR3 sequence is 12 residues long. CDR1 and CDR2 from the germline V gene are MDHEN and SYDVKM. The CDR3 DNA sequence: TGTGCCAGCAGTAACAGGGGCGACGAGCAGTACTTC. This sequence encodes CASSNRGDEQYF.

For this clonotype: A much larger clonotype is one base distant, so this may be a read error. The rearrangement uses TRBV6-4 and TRBJ1-1, with D hard to call. Trimming stripped 3 bases from V and 4 bases from J, with 9 bases between. Germline V gene data show CDR1 as MRHNA and CDR2 as SNTAGT. This CDR3 contains 13 residues. This chain's CDR3 is CASSEKESTEAFF. CDR3 nucleotides: TGTGCCAGCAGTGAAAAGGAGAGCACTGAAGCTTTCTTT.

The J gene is TRBJ1-1, the V gene TRBV29-1, with D unresolved. This CDR3 has 11 amino acids. Germline V gene sequence: CDR1 SQVTM, CDR2 ANQGSEA. V was clipped by 4 bases and J by 8 bases, with 11 bases between them. CDR3: CSVGTSMEAFF. CDR3 sequence (DNA): TGCAGCGTTGGGACCTCGATGGAAGCTTTCTTT.

On this clonotype itself: A much larger clone is a single base away; this may be a read error. This chain links TRBV6-5 with TRBJ2-5; tentative D call: TRBD2 (6 bases). The CDR3 extends over 14 amino acids. Germline CDR1 reads MNHEY; CDR2 reads SVGAGI. This chain's CDR3 is CASSPRGFQEAQYF. In DNA, the CDR3 is TGTGCCAGCAGCCCTCGGGGGTTCCAAGAGGCCCAGTACTTC.

The chain is built from TRBV7-9 and TRBJ2-3; TRBD1 agrees at 8 bases. The CDR3 length is 15 residues. V was clipped by 1 base and J by 4 bases; unmatched bases: 4. Germline V CDR1 and CDR2: SEHNR, FQNEAQ (reference sequence). CDR3 sequence: CASSLGPGQADTQYF. The DNA of the CDR3 is TGTGCCAGCAGCTTAGGCCCGGGACAGGCAGATACGCAGTATTTT.

The chain carries TRBV9 and TRBJ1-4; maybe TRBD1 (6 bases). The CDR3 is 14 residues long. V was trimmed by 3 bases and J by 7 bases, leaving 13 bases between them. Germline CDR1 is SGDLS and CDR2 is YYNGEE. The CDR3 loop reads CASSGQVEGEKLFF. CDR3 in DNA: TGTGCCAGCAGCGGACAGGTCGAGGGTGAAAAACTGTTTTTT.

V usage is TRBV7-2 and J usage is TRBJ1-2; D is unresolved. This CDR3 is built from 14 residues. Trimming cost V 2 bases and J 2 bases, with 9 bases left between them. Germline V gives CDR1 SGHTA, CDR2 FQGNSA. For the CDR3, the DNA is TGTGCCAGCAGCTTAAACTCGGGAAACTATGGCTACACCTTC. Protein sequence: CASSLNSGNYGYTF.

This clonotype was observed at least ten times. The V call is TRBV29-1, the J call TRBJ2-5, with 7 positions matching TRBD2. The ends lost 7 bases at V and 4 bases at J; junction bases unmatched: 9. Germline-derived CDR1 and CDR2 are SQVTM and ANQGSEA. CDR3 size: 13 residues. CDR3 DNA: TGCAGCGCGTGGGGAGGGGACCCAGAGACCCAGTACTTC. Translation: CSAWGGDPETQYF. Combining the CDR3 with reference TRBV29-1 and TRBJ2-5 gives the whole variable domain SAVISQKPSRDICQRGTSLTIQCQVDSQVTMMFWYRQQPGQSLTLIATANQGSEATYESGFVIDKFPISRPNLTFSTLTVSNMSPEDSSIYLCSAWGGDPETQYFGPGTRLLVL.

The gene calls are TRBV12-3 or TRBV12-4 and TRBJ1-2; D gene unclear. The CDR3 has 14 residues. V shed 6 bases and J shed 5 bases, with 16 bases lying between them. The CDR3 nucleotides are TGTGCCAGCAGCCTCCGGATGAGCACATATGGCTACACCTTC. Translating it yields CASSLRMSTYGYTF.

In its sample, this clonotype was seen once. The V and J genes are TRBV6-5 and TRBJ2-1; 7 bases are a match to TRBD1. With V trimmed by 2 bases and J by 9 bases, 4 bases remained unmatched. The length of the CDR3 is 13 residues. CDR1 and CDR2 (germline): MNHEY, SVGAGI. CDR3 coding DNA: TGTGCCAGCAGTTACGTAGGGGGCCGTGAGCAGTTCTTC. Amino acid sequence: CASSYVGGREQFF.

J is TRBJ2-7 and V is TRBV11-2; perhaps TRBD1 as D (6 bases). CDR1 is SGHAT, CDR2 FQNNGV, per germline. The CDR3 has 15 residues. Trimming stripped 5 bases from V and 5 bases from J, with 19 bases between. CDR3 amino acids: CASSPLQGRGHEQYF. CDR3 nucleotide sequence: TGTGCCAGCAGCCCCCTACAGGGTAGAGGTCACGAGCAGTACTTC. Using reference TRBV11-2 and TRBJ2-7 for the parts outside the CDR3, the full variable domain is EAGVAQSPRYKIIEKRQSVAFWCNPISGHATLYWYQQILGQGPKLLIQFQNNGVVDDSQLPKDRFSAERLKGVDSTLKIQPAKLEDSAVYLCASSPLQGRGHEQYFGPGTRLTVT.

The V call is TRBV27, the J call TRBJ2-1, with 8 bases fitting TRBD2. After removal of 5 bases from V and 6 bases from J, the junction contained 6 bases not matched to a gene. CDR3 length: 14 amino acids. The germline V gene has CDR1 MNHEY and CDR2 SMNVEV (reference sequence). The CDR3 DNA is TGTGCCAGCAGTCCGGGCGGGGGGTTCAATGAGCAGTTCTTC. The encoded protein is CASSPGGGFNEQFF.

The V and J genes are TRBV19 and TRBJ1-1, with D perhaps matching TRBD1 (5 bases). Germline V gives CDR1 LNHDA, CDR2 SQIVND (reference sequence). The CDR3 has 13 amino acids. Trimming took 9 bases from V and 2 from J, leaving 13 bases between them. In DNA form, the CDR3 reads TGTGCCAGCAGCGCACAGGTAAACACTGAAGCTTTCTTT. This codes for CASSAQVNTEAFF.

J is TRBJ2-1 and V is TRBV20-1, with a tentative D call TRBD2 (7 bases). Trimming stripped 2 bases from V and 9 bases from J, with 17 bases between. The germline CDR1 and CDR2 sequences are DFQATT and SNEGSKA (reference sequence). The CDR3 runs 14 residues. The CDR3 DNA is TGCAGTGCTAGAACGTCGAGGGGGGGCAGTGAGCAGTTCTTC. Protein: CSARTSRGGSEQFF.

The chain carries TRBV29-1 and TRBJ2-5; D gene ambiguous. Germline V gene lookup returns CDR1 SQVTM and CDR2 ANQGSEA. The CDR3 length is 12 residues. Trimming took off 8 bases at V and 0 bases at J, with 10 bases between the two ends. CDR3 residues: CSLVGYQETQYF. The CDR3 nucleotides read TGCAGCCTGGTGGGGTACCAAGAGACCCAGTACTTC.